A selection of T cell receptor beta chains follows, all from one sample in a study of Ad26.COV2.S vaccination and SARS-CoV-2 variants. Assay used: immunoSEQ multiplex PCR; TCRdb lists only in-frame clones, some missing. The data contain 300,000 to 400,000 clones, 87% of them seen just once; the ten biggest clones take up 3.4%. The source material was peripheral blood, sampled in a trial of Ad26.COV2.S vaccine versus placebo. Receptors originate from a person between 18 and 59 years old who received the Ad26.COV2.S COVID-19 vaccine or a placebo. Each CDR3 is given without its conserved first and last residue. Size is omitted from some rows. Given values are once, few, many or a class for expanded clones.

V	length	J	size	CDR3
TRBV7-9	13	TRBJ1-3	-	ASSPTGNSGNTIY
TRBV6-2/TRBV6-3	14	TRBJ1-5	few	ASSLGEGITNQPQH
TRBV21-1	12	TRBJ2-1	-	ASSKRDTSDEQF
TRBV6-5	13	TRBJ2-6	-	ASRRDRGGANVLT
TRBV4-1	14	TRBJ2-7	-	ASSQGTGAAPYEQY
TRBV3-1/TRBV3-2	14	TRBJ2-7	-	ASSPRLGGRSYEQY
TRBV5-6	14	TRBJ2-7	-	ASSSFSGGVSYEQY
TRBV2	11	TRBJ2-1	-	ASRLGGGSEQF
TRBV5-4	12	TRBJ1-5	-	ASRNMDSNQPQH
TRBV28	15	TRBJ2-7	-	ASSLSGTGRYGYEQY
TRBV27	12	TRBJ2-5	-	ASSRGQAGLTQY
TRBV27	12	TRBJ2-5	-	ASSLLGVEETQY
TRBV7-3	11	TRBJ2-3	-	ASSLGPTDTQY
TRBV5-1	15	TRBJ1-1	-	ASSYYSWTGVSQEAF
TRBV12-5	15	TRBJ1-5	-	ASGLVPDSASNQPQH
TRBV7-2	13	TRBJ2-1	-	ASSRGGGSYNEQF
TRBV19	14	TRBJ2-1	-	ASSIGTSGEYNEQF
TRBV4-2	14	TRBJ2-2	-	ASSQGDRGRVGELF
TRBV18	12	TRBJ2-7	few	ASSPRDGTYEQY
TRBV6-6	12	TRBJ1-2	-	ASTRDRGLWGYT
TRBV12-3/TRBV12-4	8	TRBJ2-2	few	ASSGGTES
TRBV10-2	12	TRBJ1-4	-	ASSGQGGNEKLF
TRBV19	13	TRBJ1-5	-	ASSKVLRVNQPQH
TRBV3-1/TRBV3-2	12	TRBJ1-1	-	ASSQDTVNTEAF
TRBV9	14	TRBJ2-5	-	ASSVSAGTEGETQY
TRBV6-4	14	TRBJ2-7	-	ASSDSISRQGYEQY
TRBV6-5	10	TRBJ2-7	-	ASSRGVYEQY
TRBV12-5	12	TRBJ1-2	once	ASGSLDRYYGYT
TRBV2	11	TRBJ1-1	-	ASEQDPNTEAF
TRBV29-1	11	TRBJ1-1	-	SVEGLMNTEAF
TRBV3-1/TRBV3-2	15	TRBJ1-1	-	ASKGRGWLGSNTEAF
TRBV19	13	TRBJ1-4	-	ASSLGTSANEKLF
TRBV13	10	TRBJ2-7	once	ATGEPGDEQY
TRBV10-3	13	TRBJ2-7	-	AISELGQGRDEQY
TRBV7-6	11	TRBJ2-1	-	ASSLVQGTEQF
TRBV13	10	TRBJ1-1	few	ASSPQGRGAF
TRBV7-3	13	TRBJ1-2	-	ASSNKSGANYGYT
TRBV11-2	12	TRBJ1-6	-	ASRLVGNRSPLH
TRBV19	11	TRBJ2-2	-	ASSTSNTGELF
TRBV5-1	13	TRBJ1-1	-	ASSWQGEVNTEAF
TRBV3-1/TRBV3-2	13	TRBJ1-2	once	ASSRPGQGRGGYT
TRBV9	10	TRBJ1-2	-	ASSVDEHGYT
TRBV9	13	TRBJ2-2	once	ASSEGRLNTGELF
TRBV3-1/TRBV3-2	12	TRBJ1-1	once	ASSQFRANTEAF